These T cell receptor beta chains were read from a single sample in a study of radiation and T cells in renal cell carcinoma. Sequenced by immunoSEQ multiplex PCR; TCRdb stores in-frame clones only, minus some. In the table there are roughly 100,000 clones, approximately 83% of which are singletons. This specimen consisted of blood, obtained from a patient whose treatment included radiotherapy and nephrectomy. The source is a man in his 60s with renal cell carcinoma. CDR3s include the opening cysteine and the closing phenylalanine or tryptophan. The D gene is left open where the match is weak. Some rows have no size entry. The others give once, few or many, or a class for an expanded clone.

size	D	V	J	DNA	CDR3
-	-	TRBV29-1	TRBJ1-1	TGCAGCGTTGAGAGGGGGTCTGGCACTGAAGCTTTCTTT	CSVERGSGTEAFF
-	-	TRBV4-3	TRBJ2-4	TGCGCCAGCAGCCAGAGGGCAGGGGAGGGGGCGAAAAACATTCAGTACTTC	CASSQRAGEGAKNIQYF
-	-	TRBV2	TRBJ1-5	TGTGCCAGCAGTGATAATTTTGGGGGGATGGGTGGTCAGCCCCAGCATTTT	CASSDNFGGMGGQPQHF
-	-	TRBV27	TRBJ1-4	TGTGCCAGCAGATTGAGGACGCGGGAGCCCCTGTTTTTT	CASRLRTREPLFF
few	-	TRBV4-2	TRBJ2-1	TGTGCCAGCAGCCAAGATGATCAGCGGGATGAGCAGTTCTTC	CASSQDDQRDEQFF
few	-	TRBV7-2	TRBJ2-2	TGTGCCAGCACCTCCAGGGGGAACACCGGGGAGCTGTTTTTT	CASTSRGNTGELFF
once	-	TRBV19	TRBJ1-3	TGTGCCAGTAGTATCTACAGCCTGGGACTGAACACCATATATTTT	CASSIYSLGLNTIYF
-	TRBD1	TRBV10-2	TRBJ2-7	TGCGCCAGCACGGGACAGGGCCTACGGGAGCAGTACTTC	CASTGQGLREQYF
-	TRBD2	TRBV11-2	TRBJ2-7	TGTGCCACTGGTGGGCTAGCGGGAGGTCGCTCCTACGAGCAGTACTTC	CATGGLAGGRSYEQYF
-	TRBD1	TRBV7-2	TRBJ1-5	TGTGCCAGCAGCGGGCGACAGGGGATGGAACAGCCCCAGCATTTT	CASSGRQGMEQPQHF
few	TRBD2	TRBV5-4	TRBJ2-1	TGTGCCAGCAGCTTGGTTTTAGCGGGAGGAGAGGGAAATGAGCAGTTCTTC	CASSLVLAGGEGNEQFF
once	-	TRBV25-1	TRBJ2-7	TGTGCCAGCAGTGAATTTGCATCCTACGAGCAGTACTTC	CASSEFASYEQYF
-	-	TRBV10-3	TRBJ2-2	TGTGCCATCAGTGAGTTGGAAAAGACCGGGGAGCTGTTTTTT	CAISELEKTGELFF
-	-	TRBV7-9	TRBJ2-7	TGTGCCAGCAGCTTAGCTACTTACGAGCAGTACTTC	CASSLATYEQYF
-	TRBD1	TRBV30	TRBJ2-1	TGTGCCTGGAGTGTAAGATCCGGGACAGCCGCCGTAAATGAGCAGTTCTTC	CAWSVRSGTAAVNEQFF
many	-	TRBV28	TRBJ1-1	TGTGCCAGCACTAGAACAGGTGTCCTGGAAGCTTTCTTT	CASTRTGVLEAFF
few	-	TRBV4-1	TRBJ1-1	TGCGCCAGCAGCCAGAGGGACCTGAACACTGAAGCTTTCTTT	CASSQRDLNTEAFF
-	-	TRBV10-3	TRBJ2-5	TGTGCCATCAGTAACGGCGAGACCCAGTACTTC	CAISNGETQYF
-	TRBD2	TRBV28	TRBJ2-2	TGTGCCAGCAGTGTAGCGGGAGTGAACACCGGGGAGCTGTTTTTT	CASSVAGVNTGELFF
-	-	TRBV28	TRBJ1-2	TGTGCCAGCACCGTAGGGGAAAACTATGGCTACACCTTC	CASTVGENYGYTF
-	-	TRBV19	TRBJ2-7	TGTGCCAGTAGTACCGGCATTCAGCAGTACTTC	CASSTGIQQYF
once	-	TRBV7-2	TRBJ2-4	TGTGCCAGCATGGCTGGTTCAGCAGGGGACATTCAGTACTTC	CASMAGSAGDIQYF
few	-	TRBV18	TRBJ2-4	TGTGCCAGCTCACCAAGCGGTGGGGCTGGAAACATTCAGTACTTC	CASSPSGGAGNIQYF
-	-	TRBV28	TRBJ2-3	TGTGCCAGCAGTGGGATGGACAGAACAAGCACAGATACGCAGTATTTT	CASSGMDRTSTDTQYF
-	TRBD1	TRBV7-6	TRBJ2-1	TGTGCCAGCAGCTTAGAGGACAGGGGATCGATTGAGCAGTTCTTC	CASSLEDRGSIEQFF
once	TRBD1	TRBV5-5	TRBJ2-3	TGTGCCAGCAGCTCAGAAGGACAGGGGTGGACAGATACGCAGTATTTT	CASSSEGQGWTDTQYF
-	-	TRBV27	TRBJ2-1	TGTGCCAGCAGTTGGACACTTACCACCTCCTACAATGAGCAGTTCTTC	CASSWTLTTSYNEQFF
-	TRBD2	TRBV2	TRBJ2-4	TGTGCCAGCAGCCCTGGGACTAGCGGGAGGGCCAAGGACATTCAGTACTTC	CASSPGTSGRAKDIQYF
-	-	TRBV10-3	TRBJ1-4	TGTGCCACCCGGGCGGGAGCTAATGAAAAACTGTTTTTT	CATRAGANEKLFF
-	TRBD1	TRBV4-1	TRBJ2-7	TGCGCCAGCAGCCAAGGACAGGGGGGGACCTCCTACGAGCAGTACTTC	CASSQGQGGTSYEQYF
-	-	TRBV2	TRBJ2-3	TGTGCCAGCAGTGACGGGGACGTAGCAGATACGCAGTATTTT	CASSDGDVADTQYF
-	-	TRBV6-1	TRBJ2-1	TGTGCCAGCGAGCCCCCCCCAGGTTTCAATGAGCAGTTCTTC	CASEPPPGFNEQFF
-	TRBD1	TRBV7-9	TRBJ2-7	TGTGCCAGCAGCCCCCGTAACAGGGGGTTTGGCTACGAGCAGTACTTC	CASSPRNRGFGYEQYF
few	-	TRBV19	TRBJ1-5	TGTGCCAGTAGTATCCAGCAGCAGCCCCAGCATTTT	CASSIQQQPQHF
-	TRBD1	TRBV6-1	TRBJ1-1	TGTGCCAGCAGTCCAACGGACAGGGTGGAGACTGAAGCTTTCTTT	CASSPTDRVETEAFF
-	TRBD1	TRBV5-1	TRBJ1-1	TGCGCCAGCAGCCACCCCGGACAGGGTTCGCTTGAAGCTTTCTTT	CASSHPGQGSLEAFF
-	-	TRBV27	TRBJ1-1	TGTGCCAGCAGTCCCAGGGTAAACACTGAAGCTTTCTTT	CASSPRVNTEAFF
-	-	TRBV7-8	TRBJ1-5	TGTGCCAGCAGCCCAGCGATGCGCAATCAGCCCCAGCATTTT	CASSPAMRNQPQHF
-	-	TRBV7-9	TRBJ2-7	TGTGCCAGCAGTCCTGAGGCGGCTATCTTATCTACAGGGCAGTACTTC	CASSPEAAILSTGQYF
-	-	TRBV19	TRBJ2-7	TGTGCCAGTAGTCAACGGGACGGAAGCTCCTACGAGCAGTACTTC	CASSQRDGSSYEQYF
-	-	TRBV5-1	TRBJ2-6	TGCGCCAGCAGCCTCAGCGCCGGAGGGCCCTCTGGGGCCAACGTCCTGACTTTC	CASSLSAGGPSGANVLTF
-	-	TRBV6-1	TRBJ1-2	TGTGCCAGCAGTGAATATGACAGGATCCCTAACTATGGCTACACCTTC	CASSEYDRIPNYGYTF
-	-	TRBV4-2	TRBJ2-1	TGTGCCAGCAGCCCACCATCTAGCAATGAGCAGTTCTTC	CASSPPSSNEQFF
-	TRBD1	TRBV5-1	TRBJ2-1	TGCGCCAGCAGCACGGGCGGGACAGGGGTTTGGAATGAGCAGTTCTTC	CASSTGGTGVWNEQFF
-	TRBD2	TRBV7-6	TRBJ2-7	TGTGCCAGCGGGAGGGCCCCAACCTACGAGCAGTACTTC	CASGRAPTYEQYF